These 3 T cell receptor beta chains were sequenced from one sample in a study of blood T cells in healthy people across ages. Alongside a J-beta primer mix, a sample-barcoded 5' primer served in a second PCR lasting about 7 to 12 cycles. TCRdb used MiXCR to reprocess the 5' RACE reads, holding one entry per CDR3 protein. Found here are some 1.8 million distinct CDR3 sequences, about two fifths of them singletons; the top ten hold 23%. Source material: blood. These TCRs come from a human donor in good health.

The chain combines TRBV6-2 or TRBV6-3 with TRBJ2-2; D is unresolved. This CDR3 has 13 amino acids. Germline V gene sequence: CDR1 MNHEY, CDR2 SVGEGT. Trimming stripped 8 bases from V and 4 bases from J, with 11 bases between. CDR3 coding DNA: TGTGCCAGCCGACTCCTCGTCACCGGGGAGCTGTTTTTT. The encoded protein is CASRLLVTGELFF.

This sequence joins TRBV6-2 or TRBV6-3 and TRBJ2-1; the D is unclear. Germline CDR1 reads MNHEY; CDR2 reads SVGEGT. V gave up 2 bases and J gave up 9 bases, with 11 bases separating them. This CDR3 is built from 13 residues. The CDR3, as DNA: TGTGCCAGCAGTTACGGGATTTTAACTGAGCAGTTCTTC. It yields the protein CASSYGILTEQFF.

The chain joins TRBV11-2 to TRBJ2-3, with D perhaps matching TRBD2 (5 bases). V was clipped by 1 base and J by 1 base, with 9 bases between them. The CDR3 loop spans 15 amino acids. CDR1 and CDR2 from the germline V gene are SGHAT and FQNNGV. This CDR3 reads CASSLGRLRTDTQYF. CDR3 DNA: TGTGCCAGCAGCTTAGGGAGGCTTCGCACAGATACGCAGTATTTT. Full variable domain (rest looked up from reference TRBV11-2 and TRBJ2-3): EAGVAQSPRYKIIEKRQSVAFWCNPISGHATLYWYQQILGQGPKLLIQFQNNGVVDDSQLPKDRFSAERLKGVDSTLKIQPAKLEDSAVYLCASSLGRLRTDTQYFGPGTRLTVL.